The rows below give T cell receptor beta chains drawn from one sample of a study of T cells expressing NK-cell markers. TCRdb reworked the 5' RACE reads into one entry per CDR3 protein, no DNA. In all, the sample yields around 550,000 distinct CDR3 sequences. Specimen: blood T cells: a sorted CD56 or NKG2C T cell subset, CD4+ or CD8+ T cells, or bulk PBMC T cells (not recorded which). The receptor set was obtained from a man aged 18 to 29 in good health. CDR3s include the opening cysteine and the closing phenylalanine or tryptophan.

j_call v_call cdr3_aa
TRBJ1-3 TRBV5-1 CASSHGEGNSGNTIYF
TRBJ2-3 TRBV14 CASSQGDAADTQYF
TRBJ2-5 TRBV7-7 CASSPLTSREETQYF
TRBJ2-1 TRBV12-3/TRBV12-4 CASTVLGVNEQFF
TRBJ1-2 TRBV12-3/TRBV12-4 CASSFWGAGYTF
TRBJ1-4 TRBV4-3 CASSQDLAGGWGLFF
TRBJ2-1 TRBV6-1 CASSFYGQIHNEQFF
TRBJ2-5 TRBV2 CASSELADQETQYF
TRBJ2-3 TRBV6-5 CASSYSRAGPDTQYF
TRBJ2-5 TRBV20-1 CSAAPGVWDKETQYF
TRBJ2-3 TRBV2 CASSLDRALTDTQYF
TRBJ2-1 TRBV2 CASRDPGDRALDEQFF
TRBJ2-5 TRBV5-1 CASSADPGTRGETQYF
TRBJ2-1 TRBV29-1 CSVAADSYNEQFF
TRBJ1-1 TRBV12-3/TRBV12-4 CASSLPQGAQTEAFF
TRBJ2-5 TRBV11-2 CASSLDRAGYLNQYF
TRBJ2-2 TRBV5-5 CASSLEGLVTGELFF
TRBJ2-3 TRBV12-3/TRBV12-4 CASSFQTGADTQYF
TRBJ1-2 TRBV20-1 CSARDFPGYTF
TRBJ1-6 TRBV7-3 CASSQGGRGNSPLHF
TRBJ1-4 TRBV6-1 CASSKRGNNEKLFF
TRBJ2-7 TRBV12-3/TRBV12-4 CASSLSAGSFYEQYF
TRBJ2-7 TRBV4-2 CASSGTGGSYEQYF
TRBJ2-1 TRBV12-3/TRBV12-4 CASSLMRSQEQFF
TRBJ2-1 TRBV7-2 CASSLAGDAYNEQFF
TRBJ2-5 TRBV24-1 CATSVWGETQYF
TRBJ2-7 TRBV7-3 CASSSRDRAEQYF
TRBJ1-2 TRBV5-1 CASSLSAGVDGYTF